The clone carrying this T cell receptor (beta chain) is a singleton in its sample. Its antigen is as yet unknown. This record comes from a study of Ad26.COV2.S vaccination and SARS-CoV-2 variants. The study's findings and limits: Vaccine recipients surpassed placebo recipients in spike-specific TCR breadth.

Stated treatment: some 20 received Ad26.COV2.S at low or high dose, single or two shots; 5 received placebo; per-sample allocation not given. Material that was analyzed had been drawn on day 63 after the first vaccine or placebo injection. The protocol was immunoSEQ multiplex PCR, while the TCRdb copy is restricted to in-frame clones and leaves out a portion. The sample contains some 500,000 clones, approximately 89% of which appear only once. The V end lost 8 bases, the J end lost 6 bases, and 9 bases lay between the germline ends. From germline, CDR1 is SEHNR and CDR2 FQNEAQ (reference sequence). This CDR3 has 11 amino acids.

This material consisted of peripheral blood, taken in a trial of Ad26.COV2.S vaccine versus placebo. The V call is TRBV7-9, the J call TRBJ2-3; no firm D call. This receptor was taken from a person between 18 and 60 years old who received the Ad26.COV2.S COVID-19 vaccine or a placebo. CDR3 amino acids: CASGELDTQYF. CDR3 bases: TGTGCCAGCGGCGAGTTGGATACGCAGTATTTT. Full variable domain (remainder filled in from reference TRBV7-9 and TRBJ2-3): DTGVSQNPRHKITKRGQNVTFRCDPISEHNRLYWYRQTLGQGPEFLTYFQNEAQLEKSRLLSDRFSAERPKGSFSTLEIQRTEQGDSAMYLCASGELDTQYFGPGTRLTVL.